The next 23 T cell receptor beta chains were all read from a single sample in a study of Tregs in tolerant kidney transplant recipients (dated 2019 in TCRdb). Libraries were prepared through the immunoSEQ multiplex PCR assay. The source is immuneACCESS, and TCRdb retained only in-frame sequences with V and J called. Part of the clones is not carried over; for the studies checked, unresolved V genes explain less than half of this, and the remainder is unexplained. Here the sample has thousands of clones; around a third occur a single time. About 5.3% of the sample belongs to the ten largest clones. The time point tag for this specimen amounts to: blood sample drawn before combined kidney and bone marrow transplant. For bulk CFSE mixed lymphocyte reactions, CFSE-labeled recipient PBMCs were cocultured for less than 7 days with irradiated donor PBMCs and were then stained for CD3/CD4/CD8 and FACS-sorted.

Their antigens remain unidentified. This specimen was CD8+ T cells from blood cultured with allogeneic cells, taken before the transplant. Receptor source: a human patient who received a combined kidney and bone marrow transplant.

The V gene is TRBV27, the J gene TRBJ2-7; D is possibly TRBD1 (6 bases). CDR3 length equals 16 residues. V lost 6 bases and J 5 bases, leaving 23 bases between the germline ends. Germline V gene data show CDR1 as MNHEY and CDR2 as SMNVEV (reference sequence). CDR3 sequence: CASSRRQANFGDEQYF. The CDR3 DNA reads as TGTGCCAGCAGCCGCCGACAGGCCAACTTTGGGGACGAGCAGTACTTC.

The V and J genes are TRBV27 and TRBJ2-7; 13 positions agree with TRBD2. Germline values: CDR1 MNHEY, CDR2 SMNVEV (reference sequence). CDR3 length equals 16 residues. V trimming: 2 bases; J trimming: 5 bases; junction bases outside the gene matches: 6. In nucleotides, the CDR3 is TGTGCCAGCAGTTTAATACTAGCGGGAGGGCCCAACGAGCAGTACTTC. Amino acid sequence: CASSLILAGGPNEQYF.

This clone turned up a few times. The chain combines TRBV4-1 with TRBJ2-7, with TRBD2 matching 7 bases. Germline CDR1 and CDR2: MGHRA and YSYEKL. The J segment lost 1 base and the V segment lost 3 bases, leaving 9 bases of the junction unmatched. This CDR3 comprises 16 residues. CDR3 residues: CASSHNCGGESYEQYF. Here the CDR3 DNA reads TGCGCCAGCAGCCACAATTGCGGGGGAGAGTCCTACGAGCAGTACTTC.

The chain recombines TRBV27 with TRBJ1-2, with a possible D match to TRBD1 (6 bases). The CDR3 totals 13 residues. Germline V gene sequence: CDR1 MNHEY, CDR2 SMNVEV (reference sequence). V gave up 6 bases and J gave up 2 bases, with 10 bases separating them. DNA of the CDR3: TGTGCCAGCAGGGGGGCACTCAACTATGGCTACACCTTC. Translating it yields CASRGALNYGYTF.

The chain couples TRBV7-6 to TRBJ2-3; a weak D match, TRBD2 (5 bases). The V end lost 1 base, the J end lost 8 bases, and 25 bases lay between the germline ends. Germline CDR1 reads SGHVS; CDR2 reads FNYEAQ. The CDR3 extends over 18 amino acids. In DNA, the CDR3 is TGTGCCAGCAGCTTAGTAGTTGGTGAGCGGTCCTCCAGTGCTACGCAGTATTTT. It yields the protein CASSLVVGERSSSATQYF.

By proportion, this clone is large. The chain employs TRBV5-5 and TRBJ1-2; possibly TRBD1 for D (5 bases). Germline V gene lookup returns CDR1 SGHKS and CDR2 YYEKEE (reference sequence). Trimming took 5 bases from V and 5 from J, leaving 10 bases between them. This CDR3 spans 12 amino acids. CDR3 sequence (DNA): TGTGCCAGCAGGGAGGGGAGTTATGGCTACACCTTC. Protein sequence: CASREGSYGYTF.

As regards this clone: The junction and the germline gene differ at one end; a read error may be behind it. The gene calls are TRBV6-1 and TRBJ2-7, with 8 nucleotides matching TRBD2. From germline, CDR1 is MNHNS and CDR2 SASEGT. The CDR3 has 16 residues. The CDR3 loop reads CAISELNAGGPYEQYF. The CDR3 coding sequence is TGTGCCATCAGTGAGCTCAACGCGGGAGGCCCTTACGAGCAGTACTTC.

This clone has a handful of counts. The rearrangement links TRBV6-1 to TRBJ1-1; 11 bases are a match to TRBD1. Germline values: CDR1 MNHNS, CDR2 SASEGT. The CDR3 contains 13 residues. J was trimmed by 5 bases and V by 6 bases; bases with no gene match: 2. The CDR3 region has the DNA TGTGCCAGCAGAGGACAGGGGGCAACTGAAGCTTTCTTT. Translation: CASRGQGATEAFF.

The chain carries TRBV20-1 and TRBJ2-1; 8 bases agree with TRBD2. The germline gives CDR1 DFQATT, CDR2 SNEGSKA (reference sequence). V was pared by 5 bases and J by 7 bases, with 1 base of the junction left unmatched. The CDR3 spans 11 residues. The CDR3 reads CSAREGNEQFF. The DNA for the CDR3 is TGCAGTGCTCGGGAGGGTAATGAGCAGTTCTTC.

This clone was counted between two and nine times. This sequence joins TRBV5-4 and TRBJ2-3; D is possibly TRBD2 (5 bases). The germline CDR1 and CDR2 sequences are SGHNT and YYREEE (reference sequence). Trimming shortened V by 4 bases and J by 4 bases, and 13 bases separated the two germline ends. The CDR3 is 14 residues long. The DNA for the CDR3 is TGTGCCAGCAGCCAAGTGTCGGAGGCAGATACGCAGTATTTT. Translation: CASSQVSEADTQYF.

This clone came up a few times. The CDR3 nucleotides are TGCAGCTCCTCAGCGGGAAGCACAGATACGCAGTATTTT. Its protein product is CSSSAGSTDTQYF. This chain links TRBV29-1 with TRBJ2-3; TRBD2 matches at 7 bases. This CDR3 comprises 13 residues. The trim removed 8 bases at V and 0 bases at J, leaving 5 bases unmatched. Germline lookup yields CDR1 SQVTM and CDR2 ANQGSEA.

V gene TRBV29-1 combines with J gene TRBJ1-1, with 10 bases aligning to TRBD1. The trim removed 3 bases at V and 11 bases at J, leaving 15 bases unmatched. The CDR3 has 15 amino acids. Germline CDR1 and CDR2: SQVTM and ANQGSEA. The DNA for the CDR3 is TGCAGCGTTGAGCCCCCGGGACAGGGGAAAAGGATGGCTTTCTTT. It codes for CSVEPPGQGKRMAFF.

In its sample, this clone was seen a few times. The J gene is TRBJ2-5, the V gene TRBV6-1, with D possibly TRBD1 on 6 matching bases. The CDR3 is 11 residues long. Germline V lookup: CDR1 MNHNS, CDR2 SASEGT. V was shortened by 11 bases and J by 5 bases, with 12 bases between the two germline ends. The CDR3 sequence: CASSQGETQYF. CDR3 nucleotides: TGTGCCTCCTCCCAGGGGGAGACCCAGTACTTC.

This clone was observed a handful of times. The V and J genes are TRBV7-7 and TRBJ2-7; TRBD2 matches at 7 bases. Germline assignment: CDR1 SSHAT and CDR2 FNYEAQ (reference sequence). The junction had 9 bases not matched to a gene; V was cut back by 1 base and J by 6 bases. The CDR3 runs 15 residues. This chain's CDR3 is CASSLGPGLGSEQYF. The CDR3, as DNA: TGTGCCAGCAGCTTAGGTCCCGGACTAGGAAGCGAGCAGTACTTC.

The chain uses TRBV29-1 and TRBJ2-3, with 7 nucleotides matching TRBD1. The germline CDR1 and CDR2 sequences are SQVTM and ANQGSEA. V lost 2 bases to trimming and J lost 1 base; unmatched junction nucleotides: 6. The CDR3 length is 15 residues. The CDR3 bases are TGCAGCGTTGAATTTAGGGGGCAGGGCACAGATACGCAGTATTTT. Translated, it gives CSVEFRGQGTDTQYF.

The V and J genes are TRBV4-2 and TRBJ2-5; TRBD2 matches 11 bases. The last part of the DNA fits TRBJ2-7 better; the J call may be wrong. This CDR3 has 15 amino acids. Looked up from germline, CDR1 is LGHNA and CDR2 is YNFKEQ. CDR3 coding DNA: TGTGCCAGCAGCCCGACTAGCGGGGCCGCCTACGAGCAGTACTTC. Its protein product is CASSPTSGAAYEQYF.

The chain combines TRBV6-1 with TRBJ2-1, with 12 nucleotides matching TRBD2. J lost 6 bases, V lost 4 bases, and 7 bases had no gene match. Per the germline V gene, CDR1 is MNHNS and CDR2 is SASEGT. CDR3 size: 16 residues. CDR3 residues: CASSVGPLAGGNEQFF. CDR3 sequence (DNA): TGTGCCAGCAGTGTGGGGCCACTAGCGGGAGGCAATGAGCAGTTCTTC.

This clone was counted a few times. This chain uses TRBV30 with TRBJ2-7, with 8 nucleotides matching TRBD2. The germline gives CDR1 GTSNPN, CDR2 SVGIG (reference sequence). This CDR3 is 14 amino acids long. J gave up 3 bases and V 2 bases, and 6 bases lay outside the gene matches. The CDR3 is CAWSFTSGDYEQYF. CDR3 bases: TGTGCCTGGAGTTTTACTAGCGGTGACTACGAGCAGTACTTC.

This clone qualifies as medium-sized. This chain joins TRBV5-1 and TRBJ2-1; D perhaps matches TRBD1 (5 bases). The CDR3 is 15 residues long. CDR1 and CDR2 (germline): SGHRS, YFSETQ. V was cut by 4 bases and J by 2 bases, with 13 bases left in between. The CDR3 is CASSTETDAYNEQFF. The CDR3 bases are TGCGCCAGCAGCACGGAGACAGACGCCTACAATGAGCAGTTCTTC.

This sequence joins TRBV4-3 and TRBJ2-7; TRBD2 might be the D (5 bases). Trimming pared 4 bases from V and 0 bases from J, leaving 13 bases between. There are 15 residues in the CDR3. Germline loops: CDR1 LGHNA, CDR2 YSLEER. Written as DNA, the CDR3 is TGCGCCAGCAGCCCGGGAATAGGACTCTCCTACGAGCAGTACTTC. This translates into CASSPGIGLSYEQYF.

This chain uses TRBV27 with TRBJ2-1; TRBD2 matches at 8 bases. The CDR3 runs to 13 residues. Germline CDR1 MNHEY, CDR2 SMNVEV (reference sequence). The J segment lost 6 bases and the V segment lost 4 bases, leaving 2 bases of the junction unmatched. The CDR3 reads CASSWGLVNEQFF. CDR3 nucleotides: TGTGCCAGCAGTTGGGGACTAGTCAATGAGCAGTTCTTC.

The rearrangement joins TRBV5-4 to TRBJ2-7; the match to TRBD1 covers 8 bases. This CDR3 comprises 15 residues. Germline V gene sequence: CDR1 SGHNT, CDR2 YYREEE (reference sequence). V shed 0 bases and J 7 bases; nucleotides not matched to a gene: 9. Here the CDR3 reads CASSLDRGFTWEQYF. Here the CDR3 DNA reads TGTGCCAGCAGCTTGGACAGGGGGTTTACGTGGGAGCAGTACTTC. Using reference TRBV5-4 and TRBJ2-7 for the parts outside the CDR3, the full variable domain is ETGVTQSPTHLIKTRGQQVTLRCSSQSGHNTVSWYQQALGQGPQFIFQYYREEENGRGNFPPRFSGLQFPNYSSELNVNALELDDSALYLCASSLDRGFTWEQYFGPGTRLTVT.

This chain uses TRBV11-3 with TRBJ2-1, with D maybe TRBD2 (6 bases). CDR1 and CDR2 (germline): SGHNT, YENEEA. V shed 5 bases and J shed 1 base, with 18 bases lying between them. The CDR3 covers 17 residues. The CDR3 DNA sequence: TGTGCCAGCAGCCTACGACGCGGGACGGCATCCTACAATGAGCAGTTCTTC. Its protein is CASSLRRGTASYNEQFF.